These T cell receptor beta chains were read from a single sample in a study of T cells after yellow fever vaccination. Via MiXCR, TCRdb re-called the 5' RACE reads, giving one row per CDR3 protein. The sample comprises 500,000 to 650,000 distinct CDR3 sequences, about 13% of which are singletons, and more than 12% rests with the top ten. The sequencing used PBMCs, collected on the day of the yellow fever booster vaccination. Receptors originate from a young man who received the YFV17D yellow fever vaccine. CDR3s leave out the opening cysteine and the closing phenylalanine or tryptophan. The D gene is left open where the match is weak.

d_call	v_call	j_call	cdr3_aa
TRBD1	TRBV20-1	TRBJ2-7	SAPDRASYEQY
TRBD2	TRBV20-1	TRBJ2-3	SAQSPSGTITDTQY
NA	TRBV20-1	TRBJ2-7	SASLQGGPYEQY
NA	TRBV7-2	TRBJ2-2	ASSLGGSSAGELF
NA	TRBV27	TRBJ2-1	ASSFGTPNEQF
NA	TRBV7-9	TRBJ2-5	ASSTRGRAKGETQY
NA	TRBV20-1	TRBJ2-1	SARVAASYNEQF
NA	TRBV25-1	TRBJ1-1	ASSEYENTEAF
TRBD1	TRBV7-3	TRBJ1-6	ASSHGDRSPLH
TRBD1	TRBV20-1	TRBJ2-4	SAETGGTKNIQY
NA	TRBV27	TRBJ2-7	ASSSLTDAHLDEQY
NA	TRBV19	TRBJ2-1	ASSGRVNEQF
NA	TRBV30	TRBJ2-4	AASEGGENIQY
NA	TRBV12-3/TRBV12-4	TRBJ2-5	ASRTLGRMETQY
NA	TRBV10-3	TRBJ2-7	AISESSSYEQY
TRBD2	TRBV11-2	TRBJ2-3	ASSLRPPISGETDTQY
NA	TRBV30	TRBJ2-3	AWSERSVTDTQY
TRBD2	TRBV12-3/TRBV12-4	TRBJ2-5	ASRQSGRVQETQY
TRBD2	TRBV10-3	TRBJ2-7	AASGSISYEQY
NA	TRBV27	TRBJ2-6	ASTTSPGANVLT
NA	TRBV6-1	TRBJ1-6	ASRRARDNSPLH
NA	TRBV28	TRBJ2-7	ASSNSYQTYEQY
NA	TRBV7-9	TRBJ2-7	ASSLVLGNSYEQY
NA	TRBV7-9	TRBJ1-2	ASSLGVDGYT
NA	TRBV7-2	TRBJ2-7	ASSPRGGASTYEQY
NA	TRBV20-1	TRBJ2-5	SARSYDLAGAQY
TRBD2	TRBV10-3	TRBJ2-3	AISESTMAGGPPDTQY
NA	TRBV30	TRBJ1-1	AWSVRAHGTEAF
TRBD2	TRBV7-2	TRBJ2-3	ASSTRLAGGPPDTQY
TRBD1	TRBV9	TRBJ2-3	ASSPWGQRTDTQY
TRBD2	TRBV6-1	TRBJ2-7	ASSERGLVWTSGNYEQY
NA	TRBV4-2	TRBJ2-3	ASSQEHSDTQY
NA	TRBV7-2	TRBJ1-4	ASSLGSPRALEKLF
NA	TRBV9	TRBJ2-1	ASSQAPGASGYNEQF
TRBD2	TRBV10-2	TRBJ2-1	ASANTGLAEY
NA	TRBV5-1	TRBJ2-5	ASSSDSRQETQY
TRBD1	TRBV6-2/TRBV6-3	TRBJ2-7	ASSLTGDEQY
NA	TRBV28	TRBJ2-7	ASRGFTGNLHEQY
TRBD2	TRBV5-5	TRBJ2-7	ASLPSGSGIYEQY
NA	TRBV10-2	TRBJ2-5	ASSPGSAQETQY